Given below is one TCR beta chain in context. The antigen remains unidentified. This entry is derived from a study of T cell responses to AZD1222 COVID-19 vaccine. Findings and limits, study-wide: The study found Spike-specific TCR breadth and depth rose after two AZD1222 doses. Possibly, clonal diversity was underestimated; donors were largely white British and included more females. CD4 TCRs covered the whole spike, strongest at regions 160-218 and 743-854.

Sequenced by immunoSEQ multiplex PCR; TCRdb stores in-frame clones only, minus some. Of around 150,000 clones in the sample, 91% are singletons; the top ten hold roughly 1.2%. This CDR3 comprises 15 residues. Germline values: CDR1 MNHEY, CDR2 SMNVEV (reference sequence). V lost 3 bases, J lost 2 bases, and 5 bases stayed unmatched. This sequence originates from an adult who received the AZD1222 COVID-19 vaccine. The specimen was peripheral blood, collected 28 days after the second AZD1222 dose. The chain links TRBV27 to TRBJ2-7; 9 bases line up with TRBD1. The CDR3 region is CASSLSQGAPYEQYF. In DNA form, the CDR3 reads TGTGCCAGCAGTTTGTCACAGGGGGCTCCCTACGAGCAGTACTTC.